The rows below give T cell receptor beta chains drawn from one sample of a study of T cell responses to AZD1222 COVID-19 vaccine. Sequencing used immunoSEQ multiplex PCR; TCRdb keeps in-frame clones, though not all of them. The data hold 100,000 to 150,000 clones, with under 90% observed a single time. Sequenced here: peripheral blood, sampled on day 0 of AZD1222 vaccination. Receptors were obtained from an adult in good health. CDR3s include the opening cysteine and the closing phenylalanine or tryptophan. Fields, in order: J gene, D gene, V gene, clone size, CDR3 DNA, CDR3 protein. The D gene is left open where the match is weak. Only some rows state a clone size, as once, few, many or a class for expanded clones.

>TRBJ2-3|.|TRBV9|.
TGTGCCAGCAGCGTCGAAGTACCAGATACGCAGTATTTT
CASSVEVPDTQYF
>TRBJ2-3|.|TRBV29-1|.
TGCAGCGTTGAGGCCAGGGGCAGAGATACGCAGTATTTT
CSVEARGRDTQYF
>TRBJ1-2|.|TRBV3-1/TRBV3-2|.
TGTGCCAGCAGCCCCTTTTCCGGCGGCTACACCTTC
CASSPFSGGYTF
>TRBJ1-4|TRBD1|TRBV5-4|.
TGTGCCAGCAGCTTCCAACAGGGGGGTGAAAAACTGTTTTTT
CASSFQQGGEKLFF
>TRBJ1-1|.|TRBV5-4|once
TGTGCCAGCAGCTTGAGAAGTGGCACTGAAGCTTTCTTT
CASSLRSGTEAFF
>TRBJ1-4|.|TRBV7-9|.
TGTGCCAGCAGCTTACGACAAACCGATGAAAAACTGTTTTTT
CASSLRQTDEKLFF
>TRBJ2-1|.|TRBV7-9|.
TGTGCCAGCAGCTTGAGGGGATTAGTCGAGCAGTTCTTC
CASSLRGLVEQFF
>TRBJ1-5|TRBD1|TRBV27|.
TGTGCCAGCAGTTTACGTCCCGACAGGGGTAGTCAGCCCCAGCATTTT
CASSLRPDRGSQPQHF
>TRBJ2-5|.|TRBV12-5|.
TGTGCTAGTGGTTTGCCAGGAGAGGGTAGACTAGTAGAGACCCAGTACTTC
CASGLPGEGRLVETQYF
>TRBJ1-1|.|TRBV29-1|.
TGCAGCGCCCTCCATCCTAGGCGGAACACTGAAGCTTTCTTT
CSALHPRRNTEAFF
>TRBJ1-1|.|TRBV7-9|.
TGTGCCAGCAGCCCTTTTGGACAGAGTGAAGCTTTCTTT
CASSPFGQSEAFF
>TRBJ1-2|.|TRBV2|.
TGTGCCAGCAACCAAGACCGTGGGGATGGCTACACCTTC
CASNQDRGDGYTF
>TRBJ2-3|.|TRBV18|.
TGTGCCAGCTCATCTAGCACAGATACGCAGTATTTT
CASSSSTDTQYF
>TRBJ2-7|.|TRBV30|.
TGTGCCTGGGGTGGGGGATCCCCTTACGAGCAGTACTTC
CAWGGGSPYEQYF
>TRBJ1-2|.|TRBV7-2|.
TGTGCCAGCAGCTTAGATCGGGGGGGCAATGGCTACACCTTC
CASSLDRGGNGYTF
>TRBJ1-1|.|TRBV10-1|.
TGCGCCAGCAGTTCGGGGGTGAACACTGAAGCTTTCTTT
CASSSGVNTEAFF
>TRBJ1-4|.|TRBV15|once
TGTGCCACCAGCAGAGATCGAGGGGGACAAGAAAAACTGTTTTTT
CATSRDRGGQEKLFF
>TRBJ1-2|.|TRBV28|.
TGTGCCAGCAGGCCGGGACTGATATATGGCTACACCTTC
CASRPGLIYGYTF
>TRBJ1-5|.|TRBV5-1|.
TGCGCCAGCAGCCCGATGGACGGCGGAAGGGAGCCCCAGCATTTT
CASSPMDGGREPQHF
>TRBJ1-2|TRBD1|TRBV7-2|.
TGTGCCAGCAGCTTAGCTACGGACAGGGTAGCCTATGGCTACACCTTC
CASSLATDRVAYGYTF
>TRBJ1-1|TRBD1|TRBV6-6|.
TGTGCCAGCAGTGCGGGACAGGGGGTAGGTGGCACTGAAGCTTTCTTT
CASSAGQGVGGTEAFF
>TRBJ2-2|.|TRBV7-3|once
TGTGCCAGCAGCCAGAAGCTGGCGAACACCGGGGAGCTGTTTTTT
CASSQKLANTGELFF
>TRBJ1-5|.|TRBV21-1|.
TGTGCCAGCAGCCGTAGGGTCAGGGGTAGCAATCAGCCCCAGCATTTT
CASSRRVRGSNQPQHF
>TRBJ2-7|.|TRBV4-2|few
TGTGCCAGCAGCCAAGTTTCAACCTACGAGCAGTACTTC
CASSQVSTYEQYF
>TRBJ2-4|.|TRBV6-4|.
TGTGCCAGCAGTGACGGAGGGAGCAAAAACATTCAGTACTTC
CASSDGGSKNIQYF
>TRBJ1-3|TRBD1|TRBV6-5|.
TGTGCCGGAGGACAGGGGGCTTCCGGAAACACCATATATTTT
CAGGQGASGNTIYF
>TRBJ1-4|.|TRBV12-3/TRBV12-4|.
TGTGCCAGCAGCTATTTAGTAGTTGAAAAACTGTTTTTT
CASSYLVVEKLFF
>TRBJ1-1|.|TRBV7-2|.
TGTGCCAGCAGCCCCTGGGAGGTGAACACTGAAGCTTTCTTT
CASSPWEVNTEAFF
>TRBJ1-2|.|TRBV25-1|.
TGTGCCAGCAGTGCCCTACAGGGATCTTCCAACTATGGCTACACCTTC
CASSALQGSSNYGYTF
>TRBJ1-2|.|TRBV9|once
TGTGCCAGCAGCGGGAGGGTTTCGGATGGCTACACCTTC
CASSGRVSDGYTF
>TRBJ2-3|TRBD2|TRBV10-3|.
TGTGCCATCAGTAGACATAGCGGGGGCTCTAGCACAGATACGCAGTATTTT
CAISRHSGGSSTDTQYF
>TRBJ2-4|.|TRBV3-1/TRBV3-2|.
TGTGCCAGCAGCCAAGATATCATATGGGGCCTTAAGTACTTC
CASSQDIIWGLKYF
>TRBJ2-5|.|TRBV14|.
TGTGCCAGCAGCCAAGGCTCGGGGGAGACCCAGTACTTC
CASSQGSGETQYF
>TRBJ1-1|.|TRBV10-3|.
TGTGCCATCAGTTCCCAGACGAACACTGAAGCTTTCTTT
CAISSQTNTEAFF
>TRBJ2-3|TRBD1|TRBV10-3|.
TGTGCCATCAGTGAGACAGGGGGCGGGACGCAGTATTTT
CAISETGGGTQYF
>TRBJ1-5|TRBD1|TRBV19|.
TGTGCCAGTAGGAGGGACAGGGGGTCCCAGGCCCAGCATTTT
CASRRDRGSQAQHF
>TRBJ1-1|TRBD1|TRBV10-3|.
TGTGCCATCAGTGATACGGGACAGGGGGAGCCGGGCACTGAAGCTTTCTTT
CAISDTGQGEPGTEAFF
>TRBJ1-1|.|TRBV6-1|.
TGTGCCAGCAGTGAAGAGTGGCAGACACCTGAAGCTTTCTTT
CASSEEWQTPEAFF
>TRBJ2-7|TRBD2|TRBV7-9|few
TGTGCCAGCAGCCTCGAGGGACTAGTAGACGAGCAGTACTTC
CASSLEGLVDEQYF
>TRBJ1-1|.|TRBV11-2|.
TGTGCCAGCGGTCCTGCCCAGATGAACACTGAAGCTTTCTTT
CASGPAQMNTEAFF
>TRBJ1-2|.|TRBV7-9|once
TGTGCCAGCAGCTTAAGGGGTGGATATGGCTACACCTTC
CASSLRGGYGYTF
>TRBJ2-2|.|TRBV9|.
TGTGCCAGCAGCGGATCCGGGGAGCTGTTTTTT
CASSGSGELFF
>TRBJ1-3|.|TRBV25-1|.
TGTGCCAGCAGTGAGCCCGGGGGGGACACCATATATTTT
CASSEPGGDTIYF
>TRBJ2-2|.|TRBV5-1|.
TGCGCCAGCAGCTTGGTCGTTACCTCCGGGGAGCTGTTTTTT
CASSLVVTSGELFF
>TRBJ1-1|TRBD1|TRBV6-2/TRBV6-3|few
TGTGCCAGCAGTTACCCCCGTGGGACAGTGAACACTGAAGCTTTCTTT
CASSYPRGTVNTEAFF
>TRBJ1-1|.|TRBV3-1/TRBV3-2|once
TGTGCCAGCAGCGATATAGAGGAGGCCACTGAAGCTTTCTTT
CASSDIEEATEAFF
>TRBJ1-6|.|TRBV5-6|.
TGTGCCAGCAGCTTGGTAGGTGACCTGCCCCTCCACTTT
CASSLVGDLPLHF
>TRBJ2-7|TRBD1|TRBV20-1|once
TGCAGTGCAATGACAGGGGCAGCGCAGTACTTC
CSAMTGAAQYF
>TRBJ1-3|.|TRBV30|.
TGTGCCTGGGGGATACAGGGTTTGGGAAACACCATATATTTT
CAWGIQGLGNTIYF
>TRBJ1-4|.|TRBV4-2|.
TGTGCCAGCAGCCAAGATCCAACGGGCACTAATGAAAAACTGTTTTTT
CASSQDPTGTNEKLFF
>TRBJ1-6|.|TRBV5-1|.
TGCGCCAGCAGCTTGGACCCCTTTTCACCCCTCCACTTT
CASSLDPFSPLHF
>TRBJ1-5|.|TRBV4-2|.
TGTGCCAGCAGCCAAGATCTAAGTAGCAATCAGCCCCAGCATTTT
CASSQDLSSNQPQHF
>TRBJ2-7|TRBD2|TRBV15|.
TGTGCCACCAGCAGAGGCGGCGGGGGGCACTACGAGCAGTACTTC
CATSRGGGGHYEQYF